Shown below are 18 T cell receptor beta chains from a single sample sequenced in a study of blood T cell repertoires in COVID-19. TCRdb's table, derived via immunoSEQ multiplex PCR, lists solely in-frame clones and lacks some. The repertoire consists of about 200,000 clones, with 88% occurring once and the leading ten covering 5.5% to 7%. The sequenced sample consisted of peripheral blood. Every receptor here comes from a man aged 35-49 years with active or convalescent COVID-19.

This clone was found a few times. J is TRBJ2-7 and V is TRBV2; D possibly corresponds to TRBD1 (6 bases). The CDR3 consists of 14 residues. From germline, CDR1 is SNHLY and CDR2 FYNNEI. V lost 11 bases to trimming and J lost 3 bases, with 20 bases between them. Here the CDR3 DNA reads TGTGCCTACTTCACACAGGGACATAGCTACGAGCAGTACTTC. Its protein is CAYFTQGHSYEQYF.

The chain has TRBV25-1 and TRBJ1-1; the D gene is possibly TRBD1 (5 bases). Per germline, CDR1 MGHDK and CDR2 SYGVNS. Trimming took 3 bases from V and 1 from J, leaving 9 bases between them. This CDR3 comprises 14 residues. The CDR3 nucleotides read TGTGCCAGCAGTGAGGGGCAGGCGAACACTGAAGCTTTCTTT. It yields the protein CASSEGQANTEAFF.

J is TRBJ1-2 and V is TRBV15; TRBD1 aligns across 7 bases. Germline CDR1 reads LNHNV; CDR2 reads YYDKDF (reference sequence). This CDR3 has 15 amino acids. J lost 7 bases, V lost 0 bases, and 8 bases had no gene match. For the CDR3, the DNA is TGTGCCACCAGCAGAGATTTCCGAGACAGGGTTGGCTACACCTTC. It translates to CATSRDFRDRVGYTF.

The chain carries TRBV7-2 and TRBJ2-7; TRBD2 agrees at 9 bases. The CDR3 is made up of 15 amino acids. The J segment lost 6 bases and the V segment lost 5 bases, leaving 11 bases of the junction unmatched. In germline, CDR1 is SGHTA, CDR2 FQGNSA. The CDR3 nucleotides are TGTGCCAGCAGCCCCACGAGCGGGAGGAGTGGCGAGCAGTACTTC. Translation: CASSPTSGRSGEQYF.

The chain combines TRBV7-9 with TRBJ2-7, with D uncertain. V shed 0 bases and J shed 6 bases, with 18 bases lying between them. CDR1 and CDR2 from the germline V gene are SEHNR and FQNEAQ (reference sequence). This CDR3 is 16 amino acids long. The CDR3: CASSLARPTVHSEQYF. As DNA, the CDR3 is TGTGCCAGCAGCTTAGCCCGCCCCACGGTCCATAGCGAGCAGTACTTC.

The chain combines TRBV6-5 with TRBJ2-3; 10 nucleotides agree with TRBD2. V lost 11 bases, J lost 3 bases, and 11 bases stayed unmatched. The CDR3 has 15 residues. The germline CDR1 and CDR2 sequences are MNHEY and SVGAGI. CDR3 in DNA: TGTGCCGCCAGGTCGAGCGGGGGGGGTACAGATACGCAGTATTTT. Translated, it gives CAARSSGGGTDTQYF.

V is TRBV3-1 (or the pseudogene TRBV3-2) and J is TRBJ2-2; tentatively, D is TRBD1 (5 bases). V was clipped by 3 bases and J by 5 bases, with 16 bases between them. This CDR3 is 16 amino acids long. CDR1 LGHDT and CDR2 YNNKEL come from the germline V gene (reference sequence). In nucleotides, the CDR3 is TGTGCCAGCAGCCACAGGGTCGGTTTAGGAACCGGGGAGCTGTTTTTT. This codes for CASSHRVGLGTGELFF.

The chain is built from TRBV5-1 and TRBJ2-6; 7 nucleotides match TRBD1. Germline values: CDR1 SGHRS, CDR2 YFSETQ. V dropped 0 bases and J dropped 4; count of bases not matched to a gene: 4. The CDR3 sequence is 16 residues long. The CDR3 DNA follows: TGCGCCAGCAGCTTGGTAGGGGGCCTCGGGGCCAACGTCCTGACTTTC. It codes for CASSLVGGLGANVLTF.

V usage is TRBV19 and J usage is TRBJ2-3; D is perhaps TRBD2 (5 bases). This CDR3 is 13 amino acids long. CDR1 is LNHDA and CDR2 is SQIVND in the germline V gene (reference sequence). Trimming stripped 3 bases from V and 2 bases from J, with 6 bases between. The DNA of the CDR3 is TGTGCCAGTAGTATCGGGAACACAGATACGCAGTATTTT. Translating it yields CASSIGNTDTQYF.

The chain combines TRBV28 with TRBJ1-1; TRBD1 is a possible D gene (5 bases). Trimming pared 6 bases from V and 5 bases from J, leaving 10 bases between. Germline V lookup: CDR1 MDHEN, CDR2 SYDVKM. The CDR3 runs 12 residues. The CDR3 region is CASSLAGTEAFF. The DNA for the CDR3 is TGTGCCAGCAGCCTCGCAGGGACTGAAGCTTTCTTT.

The chain recombines TRBV5-4 with TRBJ2-5; D not resolved. CDR1 and CDR2 (germline): SGHNT, YYREEE (reference sequence). Trimming cost V 2 bases and J 5 bases, with 10 bases left between them. The CDR3 has 13 residues. The CDR3 DNA is TGTGCCAGCAGCTTTACTTCACGGGAGACCCAGTACTTC. It yields the protein CASSFTSRETQYF.

The V call is TRBV27, the J call TRBJ1-5; 9 bases map to TRBD1. Germline V lookup: CDR1 MNHEY, CDR2 SMNVEV (reference sequence). The junction had 7 bases not matched to a gene; V was cut back by 3 bases and J by 7 bases. The CDR3 sequence is 15 residues long. The CDR3 reads CASSFSRQGGQPQHF. The CDR3 nucleotides are TGTGCCAGCAGTTTCTCCCGACAGGGGGGACAGCCCCAGCATTTT.

The V gene is TRBV5-1, the J gene TRBJ1-1; D gene unclear. V lost 1 base and J lost 1, with 8 bases in between. The germline gives CDR1 SGHRS, CDR2 YFSETQ. The CDR3 sequence is 14 residues long. CDR3 coding DNA: TGCGCCAGCAGCTTGCGACAAAAGAACACTGAAGCTTTCTTT. It encodes CASSLRQKNTEAFF.

CDR3 in amino acids: CASSFMREDQPQHF. The CDR3 nucleotides are TGTGCCAGCAGCTTTATGAGGGAAGATCAGCCCCAGCATTTT. The chain uses TRBV7-2 and TRBJ1-5; D unclear. CDR3 size: 14 residues. V lost 3 bases and J lost 5, with 11 bases in between. CDR1 and CDR2 (germline): SGHTA, FQGNSA.

The chain is built from TRBV20-1 and TRBJ2-1, with unresolved D. Germline values: CDR1 DFQATT, CDR2 SNEGSKA (reference sequence). Trimming took 7 bases from V and 4 from J, leaving 8 bases between them. This CDR3 comprises 11 residues. The CDR3 protein is CSGHGYNEQFF. Here the CDR3 DNA reads TGCAGTGGACATGGGTACAATGAGCAGTTCTTC.

The chain uses TRBV28 and TRBJ2-2; 7 bases match TRBD1. CDR3 size: 16 residues. The J segment lost 5 bases and the V segment lost 4 bases, leaving 10 bases of the junction unmatched. Germline CDR1 is MDHEN and CDR2 is SYDVKM. The CDR3 region is CASSSLDRVITGELFF. For the CDR3, the DNA is TGTGCCAGCAGTTCCCTAGACAGGGTAATAACCGGGGAGCTGTTTTTT.

This clone was seen only a few times. The chain is built from TRBV5-6 and TRBJ1-6; possibly TRBD1 for D (6 bases). The CDR3 runs 15 residues. Germline assignment: CDR1 SGHDT and CDR2 YYEEEE. V lost 0 bases to trimming and J lost 8 bases, with 12 bases between them. The CDR3: CASSLADRTYSPLHF. The DNA for the CDR3 is TGTGCCAGCAGCTTGGCCGACAGGACTTATTCACCCCTCCACTTT.

V and J are TRBV19 and TRBJ1-4; D call uncertain. V lost 4 bases, J lost 4 bases, and 7 bases lay in between. The CDR3 runs to 13 residues. Germline CDR1 LNHDA, CDR2 SQIVND (reference sequence). In DNA form, the CDR3 reads TGTGCCAGTAGTAACAGCATTAATGAAAAACTGTTTTTT. Translation: CASSNSINEKLFF.